Sequencing of this T cell receptor beta chain was carried out in a study of T cell repertoires in cytomegalovirus infection. This CDR3 is 14 amino acids long. V lost 6 bases and J lost 4; bases outside the gene matches: 8. Per germline, CDR1 MNHEY and CDR2 SMNVEV (reference sequence). At least ten counts were recorded for this clonotype. One entry per CDR3 protein, called by TCRdb with MiXCR from the reads. The sample yields about 200,000 distinct CDR3 sequences, more than 9% seen once. Material for sequencing was PBMCs. The chain has TRBV27 and TRBJ1-2; 7 bases are shared with TRBD1. The sequence was collected from a human donor in good health (CMV status not recorded). Some clones in this sample may be carry-over from other donors' samples. CDR3 in DNA: TGTGCCAGCAGGGTGACAGGGCGGGCCTATGGCTACACCTTC. It yields the protein CASRVTGRAYGYTF.